In this sample, the clone carrying this TCR beta chain turned up once. Its matching antigen is unknown. Indicated time point: after neoadjuvant nivolumab, at surgical resection. The method was immunoSEQ multiplex PCR; TCRdb's version includes in-frame clones alone and lacks a portion of them. The data hold about 23,000 clones, with 45% observed a single time. CDR1 SGHRS and CDR2 YFSETQ come from the germline V gene. This CDR3 has 15 residues. Trimming left V 0 bases short and J 0 bases short, with 9 bases between. The sample belongs to a study of neoadjuvant anti-PD-1 for oral cavity cancer. Study-level background: Before surgery, most patients got three to four biweekly 3 mg/kg nivolumab doses. Non-progressing patients received a fourth nivolumab dose near day 43, then surgery on days 50-56. Whole-study results and caveats: Each response group had just a few patients in TCR analyses.

The sequence was obtained from a person aged 35-80 years with oral cavity squamous cell carcinoma. This chain links TRBV5-1 with TRBJ2-5; no clear D gene. This material consisted of tumor tissue, taken after nivolumab (anti-PD-1) treatment. CDR3 loop: CASSLGIRNQETQYF. The CDR3 DNA sequence: TGCGCCAGCAGCTTGGGAATTAGGAACCAAGAGACCCAGTACTTC.